This TCR beta chain was identified in a study of T cell responses to AZD1222 COVID-19 vaccine. Repertoires were generated with immunoSEQ multiplex PCR, while TCRdb's copy carries only in-frame clones and drops some. Here the sample spans some 110,000 clones, around 84% being singletons. With regard to this clone: No antigen is known for it.

The V segment lost 3 bases and the J segment 3 bases; nucleotides outside the gene matches: 5. The CDR3 has 14 residues. Germline V gene sequence: CDR1 WSHSY, CDR2 SAAADI. Regarding the study as a whole: Donor demographics were predominantly white British with a female majority; clonal diversity may be underestimated.

This sequence was found in an adult who received the AZD1222 COVID-19 vaccine. Material: peripheral blood, obtained 28 days after the second AZD1222 dose. This rearrangement joins TRBV10-2 to TRBJ2-7; TRBD1 agrees at 7 bases. The CDR3: CASSEGGSNYEQYF. The CDR3 nucleotides read TGCGCCAGCAGTGAAGGGGGCTCAAACTACGAGCAGTACTTC.